Shown below are 22 T cell receptor beta chains from a single sample sequenced in a study of cytomegalovirus exposure and HLA in healthy donors. PCR used 60 Vbeta primers and 13 Jbeta primers. Only in-frame clones appear in the TCRdb table, and some are missing; sequencing was by immunoSEQ multiplex PCR. This sample carries about 73,000 clones, about 78% of them seen once, and the ten largest clones take 1.1%. Material for sequencing was PBMCs. Receptor source: a male donor in good health and CMV-seronegative.

The V gene is TRBV28, the J gene TRBJ1-2, with D possibly TRBD1 on 5 matching bases. V was trimmed by 6 bases and J by 0 bases, leaving 14 bases between them. The CDR3 has 15 amino acids. CDR1 and CDR2 (germline): MDHEN, SYDVKM. CDR3 sequence reads: CASSRGHHSNYGYTF. The DNA of the CDR3 is TGTGCCAGCAGCCGCGGACACCACTCTAACTATGGCTACACCTTC.

The chain is built from TRBV6-6 and TRBJ2-7, with D perhaps TRBD2 (5 bases). Looked up from germline, CDR1 is MNHNY and CDR2 is SVGAGI (reference sequence). The V and J ends lost 2 bases and 2 bases respectively, with 13 bases between them. The CDR3 loop spans 15 amino acids. CDR3 region: CASSYEGGVPYEQYF. DNA of the CDR3: TGTGCCAGCAGTTACGAGGGTGGGGTACCCTACGAGCAGTACTTC.

The V call is TRBV7-9, the J call TRBJ1-2; D perhaps matches TRBD1 (6 bases). V shed 3 bases and J shed 2 bases, with 7 bases lying between them. This CDR3 is built from 13 residues. Germline lookup yields CDR1 SEHNR and CDR2 FQNEAQ (reference sequence). As DNA, the CDR3 is TGTGCCAGCAGCTTCCAGGGGAACTATGGCTACACCTTC. Translated: CASSFQGNYGYTF.

The CDR3 DNA sequence: TGTGCCTGGAGCAGGGGACAGGCGGACACTGAAGCTTTCTTT. Protein: CAWSRGQADTEAFF. V gene TRBV30 combines with J gene TRBJ1-1; 8 nucleotides align to TRBD1. CDR1 and CDR2 (germline): GTSNPN, SVGIG (reference sequence). The CDR3 length is 14 residues. V shed 3 bases and J 3 bases; nucleotides not matched to a gene: 6.

The chain links TRBV18 to TRBJ2-7, with 9 bases fitting TRBD1. The CDR3 runs to 15 residues. V lost 3 bases and J lost 1; bases outside the gene matches: 4. CDR1 KGHSH and CDR2 LQKENI come from the germline V gene. The CDR3 coding sequence is TGTGCCAGCTCACCGGGACAGGGAGGGTCCTACGAGCAGTACTTC. Translation: CASSPGQGGSYEQYF.

This chain uses TRBV11-3 with TRBJ1-1; a possible D gene is TRBD1 (5 bases). This CDR3 region has 14 residues. Germline CDR1 is SGHNT and CDR2 is YENEEA. The ends were cut back, 3 bases at V and 1 base at J, with 9 bases in the middle. The CDR3 is CASSFGQGNTEAFF. DNA of the CDR3: TGTGCCAGCAGCTTTGGGCAGGGGAACACTGAAGCTTTCTTT.

This sequence joins TRBV28 and TRBJ1-3, with 8 bases aligning to TRBD1. The junction had 9 bases not matched to a gene; V was cut back by 6 bases and J by 2 bases. Germline V CDR1 and CDR2: MDHEN, SYDVKM. This CDR3 spans 16 amino acids. CDR3 bases: TGTGCCAGCAGGCCACAGGGGGAGCTCGCTGGAAACACCATATATTTT. This codes for CASRPQGELAGNTIYF.

This sequence joins TRBV5-1 and TRBJ2-5, with TRBD1 matching over 12 bases. Germline V gene lookup returns CDR1 SGHRS and CDR2 YFSETQ. J was trimmed by 4 bases and V by 3 bases; bases with no gene match: 1. This CDR3 is built from 14 residues. The CDR3 nucleotides are TGCGCCAGCAGCTGGGGACAGGGGGCAGAGACCCAGTACTTC. Its protein is CASSWGQGAETQYF.

This chain links TRBV18 with TRBJ1-1; D possibly corresponds to TRBD1 (6 bases). Per the germline V gene, CDR1 is KGHSH and CDR2 is LQKENI. The CDR3 is made up of 14 amino acids. V lost 6 bases and J lost 5, with 16 bases in between. CDR3: CASSQTRGLTEAFF. The CDR3 DNA follows: TGTGCCAGCTCCCAGACCAGGGGATTAACTGAAGCTTTCTTT.

The chain has TRBV5-4 and TRBJ2-1; 10 nucleotides agree with TRBD2. The CDR3 has 15 amino acids. Germline CDR1 reads SGHNT; CDR2 reads YYREEE (reference sequence). The ends lost 4 bases at V and 4 bases at J; junction bases unmatched: 5. The CDR3 loop is CASSASGGVYNEQFF. In DNA, the CDR3 is TGTGCCAGCAGCGCAAGCGGGGGGGTTTACAATGAGCAGTTCTTC.

V is TRBV5-1 and J is TRBJ2-1; TRBD2 matches at 11 bases. V gave up 3 bases and J gave up 5 bases; unmatched junction bases: 13. CDR1 SGHRS and CDR2 YFSETQ come from the germline V gene. The CDR3 is 18 residues long. As DNA, the CDR3 is TGCGCCAGCAGCTACTTTAGCGGGGGGGCCGTAATAAACAATGAGCAGTTCTTC. Translation: CASSYFSGGAVINNEQFF.

The chain couples TRBV29-1 to TRBJ1-5, with D perhaps matching TRBD1 (6 bases). CDR3 length: 14 amino acids. Per germline, CDR1 SQVTM and CDR2 ANQGSEA. Trimming cost V 5 bases and J 0 bases, with 11 bases left between them. The CDR3 sequence: CSVLQGNSNQPQHF. CDR3 DNA sequence: TGCAGCGTTTTACAGGGTAATAGCAATCAGCCCCAGCATTTT.

This clone was seen only a few times. V gene TRBV14 combines with J gene TRBJ1-3; D gene uncertain. The CDR3 contains 12 residues. Germline values: CDR1 SGHDN, CDR2 FVKESK. Trimming removed 4 bases from V and 9 bases from J, with 10 bases in between. In DNA, the CDR3 is TGTGCCAGCAGCCCAGGAGGGAGCACCATATATTTT. Translation gives CASSPGGSTIYF. The variable domain in full, completed from reference TRBV14 and TRBJ1-3, reads EAGVTQFPSHSVIEKGQTVTLRCDPISGHDNLYWYRRVMGKEIKFLLHFVKESKQDESGMPNNRFLAERTGGTYSTLKVQPAELEDSGVYFCASSPGGSTIYFGEGSWLTVV.

The chain joins TRBV30 to TRBJ2-1; 9 positions agree with TRBD2. The CDR3 totals 14 residues. The germline V gene has CDR1 GTSNPN and CDR2 SVGIG (reference sequence). V dropped 5 bases and J dropped 3; count of bases not matched to a gene: 5. The CDR3 loop reads CAWDGGRVYNEQFF. DNA for the CDR3: TGTGCCTGGGATGGCGGGAGGGTCTACAATGAGCAGTTCTTC.

This chain connects TRBV5-1 to TRBJ2-1; D call uncertain. This CDR3 has 11 amino acids. The V gene's germline CDR1 is SGHRS and CDR2 YFSETQ. Deletions cut 1 base from V and 9 bases from J, with 5 bases between. The CDR3 DNA sequence: TGCGCCAGCAGCTTGCTAGGTGAGCAGTTCTTC. This gives the protein CASSLLGEQFF.

This rearrangement joins TRBV7-2 to TRBJ2-7; the D is unclear. Germline CDR1 SGHTA, CDR2 FQGNSA. There are 15 residues in the CDR3. V was cut by 1 base and J by 2 bases, with 12 bases left in between. CDR3 protein: CASSLGHAGPYEQYF. In nucleotides, the CDR3 is TGTGCCAGCAGCTTAGGGCACGCAGGCCCCTACGAGCAGTACTTC. Drawing the rest from reference TRBV7-2 and TRBJ2-7, the complete variable domain is GAGVSQSPSNKVTEKGKDVELRCDPISGHTALYWYRQSLGQGLEFLIYFQGNSAPDKSGLPSDRFSAERTGGSVSTLTIQRTQQEDSAVYLCASSLGHAGPYEQYFGPGTRLTVT.

This chain links TRBV30 with TRBJ1-2; D might be TRBD1 (6 bases). V was pared by 0 bases and J by 0 bases, with 14 bases between. The CDR3 is made up of 16 amino acids. The germline CDR1 and CDR2 sequences are GTSNPN and SVGIG (reference sequence). The CDR3 nucleotides read TGTGCCTGGAGTGTACTTTCGGACAGAACTAACTATGGCTACACCTTC. Residues: CAWSVLSDRTNYGYTF.

The chain combines TRBV19 with TRBJ1-5; 8 bases map to TRBD1. Germline CDR1 LNHDA, CDR2 SQIVND (reference sequence). V was pared by 7 bases and J by 5 bases, with 7 bases of the junction left unmatched. The CDR3 extends over 14 amino acids. CDR3 DNA: TGTGCCAGTAACAAGGACAGGGTCGATCAGCCCCAGCATTTT. Residues: CASNKDRVDQPQHF.

This chain links TRBV5-4 with TRBJ1-3; 7 bases map to TRBD1. Losses at the gene ends were 3 bases for V and 3 bases for J; bases not matched to a gene: 9. Looked up from germline, CDR1 is SGHNT and CDR2 is YYREEE (reference sequence). There are 16 residues in the CDR3. CDR3 nucleotides: TGTGCCAGCAGCTATCTACAGGGGAGCGGTGGAAACACCATATATTTT. It encodes CASSYLQGSGGNTIYF.

CDR3 protein: CASSSSLRDGYTF. The CDR3 DNA sequence: TGTGCCAGCAGTTCTTCCCTCCGGGATGGCTACACCTTC. The rearrangement links TRBV28 to TRBJ1-2; no clear D gene. Deletions cut 4 bases from V and 6 bases from J, with 12 bases between. Germline V lookup: CDR1 MDHEN, CDR2 SYDVKM. The CDR3 length is 13 residues.

V usage is TRBV5-4 and J usage is TRBJ2-2, with 11 bases aligning to TRBD2. Germline trimming cut 3 bases from V and 4 bases from J; bases unmatched to any gene: 5. The CDR3 sequence is 16 residues long. CDR1 is SGHNT and CDR2 is YYREEE in the germline V gene (reference sequence). This CDR3 reads CASSSLAGGGTGELFF. In DNA, the CDR3 is TGTGCCAGCAGCTCTCTAGCGGGGGGTGGCACCGGGGAGCTGTTTTTT.

The genes are TRBV28 and TRBJ2-5; 14 nucleotides line up with TRBD2. Trimming took 6 bases from V and 5 from J; bases not matched to a gene: 8. The CDR3 length is 16 residues. Looked up from germline, CDR1 is MDHEN and CDR2 is SYDVKM. CDR3 in DNA: TGTGCCAGCAGCCCAACCGGGACTAGCGGGAGTGAGACCCAGTACTTC. Amino acid sequence: CASSPTGTSGSETQYF.